This entry lists 21 T cell receptor beta chains sequenced from one sample in a study of cytomegalovirus exposure and HLA in healthy donors. Both 60 Vbeta primers and 13 Jbeta primers went into the PCR. Libraries were prepared by immunoSEQ multiplex PCR; TCRdb keeps only in-frame clonotypes and omits some of them. The sample records 150,000 to 200,000 clones, about four fifths being singletons. Sequencing was performed on PBMCs. The receptors were gathered from a woman aged 45-65 years in good health and CMV-seronegative.

V is TRBV19 and J is TRBJ2-4; 11 positions agree with TRBD1. J gave up 8 bases and V 10 bases, and 10 bases lay outside the gene matches. The CDR3 sequence is 14 residues long. From germline, CDR1 is LNHDA and CDR2 SQIVND (reference sequence). This CDR3 is CATTDRGPGDIQYF. CDR3 DNA sequence: TGTGCCACCACGGACAGGGGGCCTGGGGACATTCAGTACTTC.

The V gene is TRBV15, the J gene TRBJ2-4; unclear D gene. V was pared by 0 bases and J by 6 bases, with 9 bases between. CDR1 is LNHNV, CDR2 YYDKDF, per germline (reference sequence). This CDR3 is built from 14 residues. CDR3 region: CATSRDRTGNIQYF. The CDR3 region has the DNA TGTGCCACCAGCAGAGATAGAACGGGAAACATTCAGTACTTC.

This clone occurred once. The chain combines TRBV18 with TRBJ2-1; D ambiguous. The V and J ends lost 3 bases and 16 bases respectively, with 13 bases between them. CDR1 is KGHSH, CDR2 LQKENI, per germline. CDR3 length equals 11 residues. CDR3 nucleotide sequence: TGTGCCAGCTCACCCGGCGGTTTTGATTTCTTC. Encoded protein: CASSPGGFDFF. Full variable domain (missing parts from reference TRBV18 and TRBJ2-1): NAGVMQNPRHLVRRRGQEARLRCSPMKGHSHVYWYRQLPEEGLKFMVYLQKENIIDESGMPKERFSAEFPKEGPSILRIQQVVRGDSAAYFCASSPGGFDFFGPGTRLTVL.

The V and J genes are TRBV18 and TRBJ1-1; D gene ambiguous. The V and J ends lost 6 bases and 0 bases respectively, with 17 bases between them. The CDR3 extends over 16 amino acids. Germline V gives CDR1 KGHSH, CDR2 LQKENI. CDR3 in DNA: TGTGCCAGCTCTGCCCGGGGAATCTCGATGAACACTGAAGCTTTCTTT. Protein: CASSARGISMNTEAFF. Full variable domain (outside the CDR3, taken from reference TRBV18 and TRBJ1-1): NAGVMQNPRHLVRRRGQEARLRCSPMKGHSHVYWYRQLPEEGLKFMVYLQKENIIDESGMPKERFSAEFPKEGPSILRIQQVVRGDSAAYFCASSARGISMNTEAFFGQGTRLTVV.

The chain uses TRBV7-3 and TRBJ2-6, with D possibly matching TRBD1 (6 bases). The CDR3 is 19 amino acids. CDR1 is SGHTA, CDR2 FQGTGA, per germline. Trimming removed 5 bases at V and 4 bases at J, with 24 bases between. CDR3 protein: CASSAWTVGLGAGANVLTF. CDR3 nucleotide sequence: TGTGCCAGCAGCGCTTGGACAGTGGGGTTAGGGGCCGGGGCCAACGTCCTGACTTTC.

Of note for this clone: A junction boundary mismatches the germline segment, possibly from a read error. V and J are TRBV7-9 and TRBJ1-2; D might be TRBD1 (5 bases). The CDR3 sequence is 11 residues long. The germline CDR1 and CDR2 sequences are SEHNR and FQNEAQ (reference sequence). The CDR3 reads CASSLGGGYAF. The CDR3 DNA is TGTGCCAGCAGCTTGGGGGGTGGCTACGCCTTC.

CDR3 DNA sequence: TGCGCCAGCAGCCAAGAGGCCCGCTCCTACAATGAGCAGTTCTTC. Encoded protein: CASSQEARSYNEQFF. This chain joins TRBV4-3 and TRBJ2-1; D not certain. V was trimmed by 0 bases and J by 0 bases, leaving 6 bases between them. CDR1 is LGHNA and CDR2 is YSLEER in the germline V gene. The CDR3 covers 15 residues.

This sequence joins TRBV6-6 and TRBJ1-2, with D perhaps TRBD1 (6 bases). Trimming took off 5 bases at V and 5 bases at J, with 15 bases between the two ends. Germline V gene sequence: CDR1 MNHNY, CDR2 SVGAGI (reference sequence). This CDR3 contains 14 residues. The CDR3 loop reads CASSPYTGNYGYTF. The CDR3 nucleotides are TGTGCCAGCAGTCCATACACAGGGAATTATGGCTACACCTTC.

The chain couples TRBV28 to TRBJ1-2, with a possible D match to TRBD1 (6 bases). CDR3 length: 13 amino acids. Trimming cost V 5 bases and J 4 bases, with 11 bases left between them. Germline V gene lookup returns CDR1 MDHEN and CDR2 SYDVKM. Here the CDR3 DNA reads TGTGCCAGCAGTACCGGACAGATCTATGGCTACACCTTC. It yields the protein CASSTGQIYGYTF.

The J gene is TRBJ1-3, the V gene TRBV19; D not certain. Trimming stripped 3 bases from V and 0 bases from J, with 9 bases between. The length of the CDR3 is 15 residues. Per germline, CDR1 LNHDA and CDR2 SQIVND (reference sequence). CDR3 sequence: CASSIGDYSGNTIYF. The DNA for the CDR3 is TGTGCCAGTAGTATCGGAGATTACTCTGGAAACACCATATATTTT.

The J gene is TRBJ1-3, the V gene TRBV18; D uncertain. This CDR3 has 13 residues. Deletions cut 3 bases from V and 4 bases from J, with 7 bases between. From germline, CDR1 is KGHSH and CDR2 LQKENI. The CDR3 loop is CASSPAGGNTIYF. CDR3 nucleotide sequence: TGTGCCAGCTCACCGGCCGGGGGAAACACCATATATTTT.

The chain employs TRBV7-2 and TRBJ2-6; D unresolved. CDR3 length equals 13 residues. V lost 4 bases to trimming and J lost 5 bases, with 6 bases between them. From germline, CDR1 is SGHTA and CDR2 FQGNSA. The CDR3 nucleotides read TGTGCCAGCAGCTCGGGTCGGGCCAACGTCCTGACTTTC. Protein sequence: CASSSGRANVLTF. Drawing the rest from reference TRBV7-2 and TRBJ2-6, the complete variable domain is GAGVSQSPSNKVTEKGKDVELRCDPISGHTALYWYRQSLGQGLEFLIYFQGNSAPDKSGLPSDRFSAERTGGSVSTLTIQRTQQEDSAVYLCASSSGRANVLTFGAGSRLTVL.

The CDR3: CASSLPQGGNQPQHF. For the CDR3, the DNA is TGTGCCAGCAGCTTGCCACAGGGCGGCAATCAGCCCCAGCATTTT. The chain uses TRBV5-8 and TRBJ1-5, with D maybe TRBD1 (6 bases). The V end was cut by 1 base, the J end by 2 bases, with 10 bases between. Germline CDR1 and CDR2: SGHTS and YDEGEE. CDR3 length: 15 amino acids.

Only a few counts were recorded for this clone. The rearrangement uses TRBV19 and TRBJ1-2; 12 bases match TRBD1. The V gene's germline CDR1 is LNHDA and CDR2 SQIVND (reference sequence). Trimming cost V 6 bases and J 8 bases; bases outside gene matches: 10. The CDR3 totals 15 residues. CDR3 sequence (DNA): TGTGCCAGTAGCCGGGGGGGACAGGGGGCGCGAGGCTACACCTTC. Residues: CASSRGGQGARGYTF.

Concerning this clone itself: At one of its ends the junction is not consistent with the germline gene, which may arise from a read error. The chain carries TRBV5-8 and TRBJ1-1; 7 nucleotides align to TRBD1. This CDR3 is built from 16 residues. The germline V gene has CDR1 SGHTS and CDR2 YDEGEE. CDR3 nucleotide sequence: TGCGCCAGCAGCCAAGATGGGACAGACACTGTCAGTGAAGCTTTCTTT. Amino acid sequence: CASSQDGTDTVSEAFF.

The J gene is TRBJ1-2, the V gene TRBV6-5; D call uncertain. Germline V gives CDR1 MNHEY, CDR2 SVGAGI. V was pared by 2 bases and J by 3 bases, with 7 bases between. The CDR3 totals 13 residues. CDR3 in DNA: TGTGCCAGCAGTTACGAGGGAGACTATGGCTACACCTTC. This sequence encodes CASSYEGDYGYTF.

The V call is TRBV5-1, the J call TRBJ2-5, with a possible D match to TRBD2 (5 bases). Matching the DNA end better, TRBJ2-7 makes the J call doubtful. The CDR3 is made up of 15 amino acids. CDR1 and CDR2 (germline): SGHRS, YFSETQ. CDR3 nucleotides: TGCGCCAGCAGCTCTACCCACACGGGGTCCTACGAGCAGTACTTC. It is translated as CASSSTHTGSYEQYF.

The rearrangement uses TRBV29-1 and TRBJ1-2; D gene ambiguous. The germline gives CDR1 SQVTM, CDR2 ANQGSEA. Trimming removed 3 bases from V and 8 bases from J, with 13 bases in between. This CDR3 contains 12 residues. CDR3 loop: CSVDFSLGGYTF. The CDR3 nucleotides read TGCAGCGTTGATTTTTCCTTGGGCGGCTACACCTTC.

This clone turned up a few times. J is TRBJ1-5 and V is TRBV15; D might be TRBD1 (5 bases). V was pared by 1 base and J by 6 bases, with 16 bases between. Germline V CDR1 and CDR2: LNHNV, YYDKDF (reference sequence). The CDR3 covers 16 residues. CDR3 in amino acids: CATSRGKGYDGQPQHF. CDR3 DNA sequence: TGTGCCACCAGCAGAGGGAAGGGGTACGACGGTCAGCCCCAGCATTTT.

The chain combines TRBV5-6 with TRBJ1-2; D is possibly TRBD1 (5 bases). Trimming took 0 bases from V and 4 from J, leaving 13 bases between them. The CDR3 consists of 15 residues. Germline V gene lookup returns CDR1 SGHDT and CDR2 YYEEEE. The CDR3 DNA sequence: TGTGCCAGCAGCTTGGTAGGGGCCAAGGTCTATGGCTACACCTTC. Translating gives CASSLVGAKVYGYTF.

The CDR3 DNA reads as TGTGCCAGCAGCTTAGGCAGGGCCCACGAGCAGTACTTC. Amino acid sequence: CASSLGRAHEQYF. This chain links TRBV7-6 with TRBJ2-7; possibly TRBD1 for D (5 bases). Looked up from germline, CDR1 is SGHVS and CDR2 is FNYEAQ. CDR3 length: 13 residues. V gave up 1 base and J gave up 5 bases, with 9 bases separating them.